Shown below are 9 T cell receptor beta chains from a single sample sequenced in a study of OX40 agonist ivuxolimab in advanced cancers. Assay: immunoSEQ multiplex PCR; the TCRdb copy retains only in-frame clones and omits some. The table lists around 66,000 clones, approximately 84% of them singletons, with 3.5% to 4.5% in the top ten. Sample: CD4+ or CD8+ T cells sorted from blood, taken in a trial of the OX40 agonist ivuxolimab. These TCRs come from an adult with an advanced solid tumor such as melanoma, head and neck, liver or kidney cancer.

The chain is built from TRBV7-2 and TRBJ1-2, with 7 positions matching TRBD1. This CDR3 has 13 amino acids. CDR1 SGHTA and CDR2 FQGNSA come from the germline V gene. V trimming: 3 bases; J trimming: 11 bases; junction bases outside the gene matches: 9. CDR3 sequence (DNA): TGTGCCAGCAGCTTGGATCGACAGGGTGGGTACACCTTC. It specifies CASSLDRQGGYTF. The whole variable domain, filled in from reference TRBV7-2 and TRBJ1-2, reads GAGVSQSPSNKVTEKGKDVELRCDPISGHTALYWYRQSLGQGLEFLIYFQGNSAPDKSGLPSDRFSAERTGGSVSTLTIQRTQQEDSAVYLCASSLDRQGGYTFGSGTRLTVV.

V gene TRBV19 combines with J gene TRBJ2-7; 8 positions agree with TRBD1. The CDR3 spans 14 residues. J was trimmed by 4 bases and V by 3 bases; bases with no gene match: 5. The germline gives CDR1 LNHDA, CDR2 SQIVND (reference sequence). The CDR3 sequence: CASSMGQAKYEQYF. The DNA of the CDR3 is TGTGCCAGTAGTATGGGACAGGCGAAATACGAGCAGTACTTC.

In its sample, this clone was seen a few times. The CDR3 sequence is CASSQDRQTEAFF. The CDR3 coding sequence is TGTGCCAGCAGCCAAGATCGGCAGACTGAAGCTTTCTTT. The rearrangement joins TRBV4-2 to TRBJ1-1; D remains unclear. Germline lookup yields CDR1 LGHNA and CDR2 YNFKEQ. The length of the CDR3 is 13 residues. Trimming shortened V by 0 bases and J by 5 bases, and 7 bases separated the two germline ends.

The chain is built from TRBV7-9 and TRBJ1-1; the match to TRBD1 covers 7 bases. From germline, CDR1 is SEHNR and CDR2 FQNEAQ (reference sequence). This CDR3 contains 15 residues. J was trimmed by 4 bases and V by 5 bases; bases with no gene match: 10. CDR3 sequence (DNA): TGTGCCAGCAGCCCGGACAGGACGCGGGGCACTGAAGCTTTCTTT. Translation gives CASSPDRTRGTEAFF.

A note on this clone: The junction and the germline gene differ at one end; a read error may be behind it. CDR3: CASSLQGFDTQYF. CDR3 DNA sequence: TGTGCTAGCAGCTTACAGGGTTTTGATACGCAGTATTTT. This chain joins TRBV7-7 and TRBJ2-3, with D possibly matching TRBD1 (6 bases). The CDR3 extends over 13 amino acids. In germline, CDR1 is SSHAT, CDR2 FNYEAQ (reference sequence).

This chain joins TRBV7-3 and TRBJ2-1, with TRBD1 matching 8 bases. The V and J ends lost 2 bases and 4 bases, in that order; junction bases with no gene match: 4. The CDR3 has 15 residues. The germline V gene has CDR1 SGHTA and CDR2 FQGTGA. The CDR3 protein is CASSLDRGEYNEQFF. The CDR3 coding sequence is TGTGCCAGCAGCTTAGACAGGGGCGAGTACAATGAGCAGTTCTTC.

This rearrangement joins TRBV7-2 to TRBJ2-1, with 9 bases aligning to TRBD2. Trimming took 0 bases from V and 4 from J; bases not matched to a gene: 1. Germline CDR1 SGHTA, CDR2 FQGNSA. The CDR3 is made up of 15 amino acids. CDR3 sequence: CASSLAAGGYNEQFF. The CDR3 DNA follows: TGTGCCAGCAGCTTAGCCGCGGGGGGGTACAATGAGCAGTTCTTC.

The chain has TRBV19 and TRBJ1-1; D remains ambiguous. Germline assignment: CDR1 LNHDA and CDR2 SQIVND (reference sequence). V dropped 7 bases and J dropped 1 base, with 19 bases sitting between them. The CDR3 extends over 16 amino acids. Here the CDR3 DNA reads TGTGCCAGTACGGACGTACGGCTTCAAGGGAACACTGAAGCTTTCTTT. It translates to CASTDVRLQGNTEAFF.

This clone was seen once. The CDR3 region has the DNA TGTGCCAGCAGCTCCGGGACTAGCGGGGCCTACGAGCAGTACTTC. Translation gives CASSSGTSGAYEQYF. The V gene is TRBV5-6, the J gene TRBJ2-7, with 13 positions matching TRBD2. The V gene end was trimmed by 3 bases and the J gene end by 2 bases; junction bases not matched to a gene: 2. Germline assignment: CDR1 SGHDT and CDR2 YYEEEE. The CDR3 has 15 amino acids. Full variable domain (outside the CDR3, taken from reference TRBV5-6 and TRBJ2-7): DAGVTQSPTHLIKTRGQQVTLRCSPKSGHDTVSWYQQALGQGPQFIFQYYEEEERQRGNFPDRFSGHQFPNYSSELNVNALLLGDSALYLCASSSGTSGAYEQYFGPGTRLTVT.